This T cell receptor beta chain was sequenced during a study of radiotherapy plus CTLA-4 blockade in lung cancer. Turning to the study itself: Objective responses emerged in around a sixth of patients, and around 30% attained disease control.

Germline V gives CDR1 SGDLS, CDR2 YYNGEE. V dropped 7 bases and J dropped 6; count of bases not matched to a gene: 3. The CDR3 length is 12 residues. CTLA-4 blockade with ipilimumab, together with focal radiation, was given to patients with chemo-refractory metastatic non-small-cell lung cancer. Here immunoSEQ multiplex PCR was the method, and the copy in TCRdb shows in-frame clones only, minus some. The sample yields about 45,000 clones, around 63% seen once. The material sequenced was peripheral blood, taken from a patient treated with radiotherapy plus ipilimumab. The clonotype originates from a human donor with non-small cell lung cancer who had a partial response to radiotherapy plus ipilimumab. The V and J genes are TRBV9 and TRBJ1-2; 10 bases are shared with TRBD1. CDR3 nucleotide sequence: TGTGCCAGCGGGGACAGGGGTAATGGCTACACCTTC. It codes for CASGDRGNGYTF.